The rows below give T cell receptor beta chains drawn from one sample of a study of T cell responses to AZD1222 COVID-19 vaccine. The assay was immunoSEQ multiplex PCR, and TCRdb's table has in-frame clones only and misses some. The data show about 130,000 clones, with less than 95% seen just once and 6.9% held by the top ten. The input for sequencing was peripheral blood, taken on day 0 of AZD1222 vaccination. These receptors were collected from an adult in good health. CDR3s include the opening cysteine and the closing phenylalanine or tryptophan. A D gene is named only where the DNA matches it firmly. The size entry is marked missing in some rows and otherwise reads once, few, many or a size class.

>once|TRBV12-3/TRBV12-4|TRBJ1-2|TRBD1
TGTGCCAGCAGCTTCCGGACAGGGTATGGCTACACCTTC
CASSFRTGYGYTF
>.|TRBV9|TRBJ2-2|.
TGTGCCAGCAGTGTGACAGTCACGAACACCGGGGAGCTGTTTTTT
CASSVTVTNTGELFF
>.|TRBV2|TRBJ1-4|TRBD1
TGTGCCAGCCGGAGGGGGCAGGGATTTGAAAAACTGTTTTTT
CASRRGQGFEKLFF
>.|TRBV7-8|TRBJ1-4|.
TGTGCCAGCAGCTTAGCGATGAAGGTCGGGCCAACTAATGAAAAACTGTTTTTT
CASSLAMKVGPTNEKLFF
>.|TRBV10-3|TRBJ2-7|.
TGTGCCATCGCGGGGGGACAGACCTACGAGCAGTACTTC
CAIAGGQTYEQYF
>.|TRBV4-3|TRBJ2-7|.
TGCGCCAGCAGCCAAGTGGTCGGCTCCGAGCAGTACTTC
CASSQVVGSEQYF
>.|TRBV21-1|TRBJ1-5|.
TGTGCCAGCATCCCGGACAGGCTAGGGGCCAATCAGCCCCAGCATTTT
CASIPDRLGANQPQHF
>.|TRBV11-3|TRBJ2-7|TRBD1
TGTGCCAGCAGCGAGGGACAGTCCTACGAGCAGTACTTC
CASSEGQSYEQYF
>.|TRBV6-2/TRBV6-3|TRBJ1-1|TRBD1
TGTGCCAGCCGCCTTATTACAGGGGAGAACACTGAAGCTTTCTTT
CASRLITGENTEAFF
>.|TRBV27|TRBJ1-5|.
TGTGCCAGCAGTATCCGCAGGGGAACGGGCAATCAGCCCCAGCATTTT
CASSIRRGTGNQPQHF
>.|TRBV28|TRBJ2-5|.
TGTGCCAGCAGTTCCCCCCCGGGGAAGGGGATCGGGGAGACCCAGTACTTC
CASSSPPGKGIGETQYF
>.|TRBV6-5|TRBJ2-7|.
TGTGCCAGCATCTGGGCCGTCTCCGCACCCTACGAGCAGTACTTC
CASIWAVSAPYEQYF
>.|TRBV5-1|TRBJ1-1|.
TGCGCCAGCAGCTACCAGGGTGCCACTGAAGCTTTCTTT
CASSYQGATEAFF
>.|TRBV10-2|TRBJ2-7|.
TGCGCCAGCAGTTCGGAGCGCTCCTACGAGCAGTACTTC
CASSSERSYEQYF
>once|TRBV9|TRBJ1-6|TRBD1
TGTGCCAGCAGCGAGGAGGGGGCGCGTAATTCACCCCTCCACTTT
CASSEEGARNSPLHF
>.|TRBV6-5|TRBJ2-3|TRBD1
TGTGCCAGCAGTTACTCCGCAGGGGGCGCAGATACGCAGTATTTT
CASSYSAGGADTQYF
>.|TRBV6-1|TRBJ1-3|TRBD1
TGTGCCAGCAGTGAGCCGGGACAGGGTTCTGGAAACACCATATATTTT
CASSEPGQGSGNTIYF
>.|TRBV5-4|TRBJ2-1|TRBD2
TGTGCCAGCAGCGGGGCGGGGGGTAGCTCCTACAATGAGCAGTTCTTC
CASSGAGGSSYNEQFF
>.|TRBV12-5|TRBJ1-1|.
TGTGCTAGTCCCACCCCGAACACTGAAGCTTTCTTT
CASPTPNTEAFF
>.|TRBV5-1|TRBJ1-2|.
TGCGCCAGCCGTCGGGGATTTGGCTACACCTTC
CASRRGFGYTF
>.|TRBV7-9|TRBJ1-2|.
TGTGCCAGCAGCTTTTCTCGCAACTATGGCTACACCTTC
CASSFSRNYGYTF
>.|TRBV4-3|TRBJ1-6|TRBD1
TGCGCCAGCAGCCAAGGGGGACAGGCGAGCTCCTATAATTCACCCCTCCACTTT
CASSQGGQASSYNSPLHF
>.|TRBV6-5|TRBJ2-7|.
TGTGCCAGCACCAACGGGGTTACTTGGGAGCAGTACTTC
CASTNGVTWEQYF
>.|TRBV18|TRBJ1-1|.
TGTGCCAGCTCATCGGAACAGGGGAACACTGAAGCTTTCTTT
CASSSEQGNTEAFF
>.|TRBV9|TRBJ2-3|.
TGTGCCAGCAGCGTTTCTGGACTCAACACAGATACGCAGTATTTT
CASSVSGLNTDTQYF
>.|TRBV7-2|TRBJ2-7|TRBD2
TGTGCCAGCAGCTTAAAGGAGCGGGGCCAACGCGCCTACGAGCAGTACTTC
CASSLKERGQRAYEQYF